Listed below are T cell receptor beta chains from one sample, sequenced in a study of blood T cell repertoires in COVID-19. Assay used: immunoSEQ multiplex PCR; TCRdb lists only in-frame clones, some missing. The sample includes roughly 410,000 clones, around 87% of them seen just once. Sequenced material: peripheral blood. The receptors derive from an older woman with COVID-19, enrolled during active disease. The CDR3 runs from the conserved cysteine through the conserved F or W. The D gene is left open where the match is weak. Expanded clones are given a class, and other clones once, few, many or no size at all.

TRBJ1-1	.	TRBV7-2	.	CASSLSGVRTFF	TGTGCCAGCAGCTTATCGGGGGTTCGGACTTTCTTT
TRBJ2-5	.	TRBV18	TRBD2	CASSPGAGVETQYF	TGTGCCAGCTCACCAGGAGCGGGGGTTGAGACCCAGTACTTC
TRBJ1-2	.	TRBV7-3	TRBD1	CASSPGTGVGGYTF	TGTGCCAGCAGCCCCGGGACAGGGGTAGGCGGCTACACCTTC
TRBJ2-3	.	TRBV9	.	CASRGGADTQYF	TGTGCCAGCAGGGGGGGTGCAGATACGCAGTATTTT
TRBJ1-6	.	TRBV14	.	CASSPTRYNSPLHF	TGTGCCAGCAGCCCCACTCGATATAATTCACCCCTCCACTTT
TRBJ2-1	.	TRBV11-3	TRBD1	CASSPEGQYNEQFF	TGTGCCAGCAGCCCAGAGGGACAGTACAATGAGCAGTTCTTC
TRBJ2-1	.	TRBV7-3	TRBD2	CASSSSGYNEQFF	TGTGCCAGCAGCTCTAGCGGCTACAATGAGCAGTTCTTC
TRBJ1-2	.	TRBV9	.	CASTSNYGYTF	TGTGCCAGCACCAGTAACTATGGCTACACCTTC
TRBJ1-4	few	TRBV2	.	CASSVSSTNEKLFF	TGTGCCAGCAGTGTTAGTTCAACTAATGAAAAACTGTTTTTT
TRBJ2-2	.	TRBV5-1	.	CASSSESDTGELFF	TGCGCCAGCAGCTCAGAATCTGACACCGGGGAGCTGTTTTTT
TRBJ2-3	.	TRBV5-1	TRBD2	CASSSPRTSGGAGYTDTQYF	TGCGCCAGCAGCTCTCCCCGGACTAGCGGGGGGGCCGGTTACACAGATACGCAGTATTTT
TRBJ2-7	.	TRBV11-2	TRBD1	CASSPRSWDRGQGQYF	TGTGCCAGCAGCCCTAGATCGTGGGACAGGGGGCAGGGGCAGTACTTC
TRBJ1-2	.	TRBV14	.	CASSPGRWNYGYTF	TGTGCCAGCAGTCCAGGAAGGTGGAACTATGGCTACACCTTC
TRBJ2-2	.	TRBV19	.	CASRQGGRDTGELFF	TGTGCCAGTCGACAGGGAGGTAGGGACACCGGGGAGCTGTTTTTT
TRBJ1-2	.	TRBV27	TRBD1	CASSLKARGSYGYTF	TGTGCCAGCAGTTTGAAGGCCAGGGGGTCCTATGGCTACACCTTC
TRBJ1-2	.	TRBV6-1	.	CASSERGYGYTF	TGTGCCAGCAGTGAACGAGGCTATGGCTACACCTTC
TRBJ1-2	once	TRBV19	TRBD1	CASKKSGQGGDKGYGYTF	TGTGCCAGTAAAAAGTCTGGACAGGGGGGAGATAAAGGCTATGGCTACACCTTC
TRBJ2-3	once	TRBV7-9	.	CASSPSTDTQYF	TGTGCCAGCAGCCCGAGCACAGATACGCAGTATTTT
TRBJ2-5	.	TRBV27	.	CASSYLGAPKETQYF	TGTGCCAGCAGCTACTTGGGGGCCCCGAAGGAGACCCAGTACTTC
TRBJ1-5	.	TRBV3-1/TRBV3-2	TRBD1	CASSPGSVYRGGQPQHF	TGTGCCAGCAGCCCAGGGTCGGTTTACAGGGGAGGACAGCCCCAGCATTTT
TRBJ1-4	.	TRBV30	TRBD1	CAWSGTGYNEKLFF	TGTGCCTGGAGTGGGACAGGGTATAATGAAAAACTGTTTTTT
TRBJ2-7	.	TRBV7-9	TRBD2	CASSAPRAGGYEQYF	TGTGCCAGCAGCGCCCCCCGAGCGGGGGGCTACGAGCAGTACTTC
TRBJ2-6	.	TRBV10-3	.	CAITAGPTNVLTF	TGTGCCATCACTGCGGGACCCACAAACGTCCTGACTTTC
TRBJ2-5	once	TRBV7-3	TRBD1	CASSSGTGSETQYF	TGTGCCAGCAGCTCAGGGACAGGTTCGGAGACCCAGTACTTC
TRBJ1-6	.	TRBV5-4	.	CASSPVPSGSSYNSPLHF	TGTGCCAGCAGCCCGGTCCCTAGTGGGAGCTCCTATAATTCACCCCTCCACTTT
TRBJ1-2	.	TRBV6-1	.	CASSVVPGLRGYYGYTF	TGTGCCAGCAGTGTCGTACCGGGGTTACGCGGGTACTATGGCTACACCTTC
TRBJ1-2	.	TRBV5-1	.	CASSPPPPTGKGGYTF	TGCGCCAGCAGCCCCCCACCCCCGACAGGAAAGGGTGGCTACACCTTC
TRBJ1-6	.	TRBV5-4	TRBD1	CASSIRGQGFNSPLHF	TGTGCCAGCAGCATCCGGGGACAGGGTTTTAATTCACCCCTCCACTTT
TRBJ1-1	few	TRBV28	.	CASSLGGNTEAFF	TGTGCCAGCAGTCTAGGGGGGAACACTGAAGCTTTCTTT
TRBJ2-1	once	TRBV28	.	CASRLTNEQFF	TGTGCCAGCAGACTTACGAATGAGCAGTTCTTC
TRBJ1-1	.	TRBV5-1	.	CASSLAPGEGEAFF	TGCGCCAGCAGCTTGGCTCCAGGGGAAGGTGAAGCTTTCTTT
TRBJ2-1	few	TRBV24-1	TRBD1	CATSDGTGGRYEQFF	TGTGCCACCAGTGATGGGACAGGGGGCAGGTATGAGCAGTTCTTC
TRBJ1-3	.	TRBV7-6	.	CASSLEVVGVGQLLGNTIYF	TGTGCCAGCAGCTTAGAAGTGGTCGGTGTCGGACAGCTATTAGGAAACACCATATATTTT
TRBJ2-3	once	TRBV7-3	.	CASSFIPGLPDTQYF	TGTGCCAGCAGCTTTATTCCGGGACTCCCAGATACGCAGTATTTT
TRBJ1-4	.	TRBV10-2	.	CASSEEGMIEKLFF	TGCGCCAGCAGTGAAGAGGGAATGATTGAAAAACTGTTTTTT
TRBJ2-1	few	TRBV3-1/TRBV3-2	TRBD1	CASSLGTGGSNEQFF	TGTGCCAGCAGCCTTGGGACAGGGGGCTCCAATGAGCAGTTCTTC
TRBJ2-1	once	TRBV11-3	TRBD1	CASSLVGTGAQFF	TGTGCCAGCAGCTTAGTGGGGACAGGAGCGCAGTTCTTC
TRBJ1-4	.	TRBV15	.	CATSRGSGGKEKLFF	TGTGCCACCAGCAGGGGTTCGGGAGGAAAGGAAAAACTGTTTTTT
TRBJ2-7	.	TRBV11-2	.	CASSLDHRGGYEQYF	TGTGCCAGCAGCTTAGACCACAGGGGGGGCTACGAGCAGTACTTC
TRBJ2-1	.	TRBV7-9	.	CASSEGPLAEQFF	TGTGCCAGCAGCGAGGGGCCCCTAGCGGAGCAGTTCTTC
TRBJ1-5	.	TRBV19	.	CASQGSHNQPQHF	TGTGCCAGTCAGGGGTCCCATAATCAGCCCCAGCATTTT
TRBJ2-4	.	TRBV29-1	TRBD1	CSVGDRANIQYF	TGCAGCGTTGGGGACAGGGCAAACATTCAGTACTTC
TRBJ2-7	.	TRBV6-1	.	CASSEAWTAYEQYF	TGTGCCAGCAGTGAAGCGTGGACAGCCTACGAGCAGTACTTC
TRBJ2-7	once	TRBV5-4	TRBD1	CASSPGTGEPHEQYF	TGTGCCAGCAGCCCCGGGACAGGGGAACCCCACGAGCAGTACTTC
TRBJ1-1	.	TRBV19	TRBD1	CASRATGQIWGPEAFF	TGTGCCAGTAGGGCGACAGGGCAAATTTGGGGGCCTGAAGCTTTCTTT
TRBJ2-2	.	TRBV4-1	TRBD2	CASSPPPSAGESGELFF	TGCGCCAGCAGCCCGCCTCCCAGTGCGGGGGAATCCGGGGAGCTGTTTTTT
TRBJ1-2	.	TRBV11-2	TRBD1	CASSLGDRGFYGYTF	TGTGCCAGCAGCTTAGGGGACAGGGGCTTCTATGGCTACACCTTC
TRBJ2-3	.	TRBV5-4	.	CASSLGGSSITDTQYF	TGTGCCAGCAGCTTGGGTGGTAGCTCAATTACAGATACGCAGTATTTT
TRBJ2-3	.	TRBV3-1/TRBV3-2	TRBD1	CASSPRRQGTDTQYF	TGTGCCAGCAGCCCGAGGAGACAGGGGACAGATACGCAGTATTTT
TRBJ2-7	.	TRBV5-1	.	CASSSVGGIDEQYF	TGCGCCAGCAGCTCGGTGGGGGGTATCGACGAGCAGTACTTC